A selection of T cell receptor beta chains follows, all from one sample in a study of T cell responses to AZD1222 COVID-19 vaccine. Measured with immunoSEQ multiplex PCR; TCRdb has only the in-frame clones, and not every one. Of fewer than 120,000 clones detected, less than 95% appear once; the ten largest clones hold roughly 7%. The sample was peripheral blood, taken on day 0 of AZD1222 vaccination. These receptors originate from an adult in good health. The CDR3 runs from the conserved cysteine through the conserved F or W. Each record gives: D gene, J gene, V gene, CDR3 DNA, CDR3 protein. A D gene is named only where the DNA matches it firmly.

>TRBD1|TRBJ1-1|TRBV11-3
TGTGCCAGCAGCCCTTATGGGACAGGGGACACTGAAGCTTTCTTT
CASSPYGTGDTEAFF
>NA|TRBJ1-1|TRBV7-9
TGTGCCAGCAGCCCCTCTCGAGGCAGGGACGGTGAAGCTTTCTTT
CASSPSRGRDGEAFF
>TRBD1|TRBJ1-2|TRBV5-5
TGTGCCAGCAGGGAGGGGACAGGGGGCAGTGGCTACACCTTC
CASREGTGGSGYTF
>NA|TRBJ1-5|TRBV9
TGTGCCAGCAGCGCTCTTAATAGCAATCAGCCCCAGCATTTT
CASSALNSNQPQHF
>TRBD2|TRBJ2-2|TRBV30
TGTGCCTGGGGGGGACTAGACAACACCGGGGAGCTGTTTTTT
CAWGGLDNTGELFF
>NA|TRBJ2-1|TRBV28
TGTGCCAGCAGTTTTGGCGGGCCCGAGCAGTTCTTC
CASSFGGPEQFF
>NA|TRBJ1-2|TRBV5-1
TGCGCCAGCAGCTTAGAGACGGTTAACTATGGCTACACCTTC
CASSLETVNYGYTF
>NA|TRBJ2-1|TRBV6-5
TGTGCCAGCGGAAAACACAGGGATGAGCAGTTCTTC
CASGKHRDEQFF
>NA|TRBJ2-1|TRBV19
TGTGCCAGTAGTATATACTCCTCCCCCTACAATGAGCAGTTCTTC
CASSIYSSPYNEQFF
>NA|TRBJ1-6|TRBV13
TGTGCCAGCAGCCCGGGTGGGAGAGACTATAATTCACCCCTCCACTTT
CASSPGGRDYNSPLHF
>NA|TRBJ2-3|TRBV6-5
TGTGCCAGCAGTTCAAGGGTTCCCCCAACGCAGTATTTT
CASSSRVPPTQYF
>NA|TRBJ2-3|TRBV18
TGTGCCAGCTCACCATCCGGCACAGATACGCAGTATTTT
CASSPSGTDTQYF
>TRBD2|TRBJ2-2|TRBV27
TGTGCCAGCAGTCCGGGACTAGCGTACACCGGGGAGCTGTTTTTT
CASSPGLAYTGELFF
>NA|TRBJ1-1|TRBV18
TGTGCCAGCTCACCACCGTCGATCACTGAAGCTTTCTTT
CASSPPSITEAFF
>NA|TRBJ2-1|TRBV27
TGTGCCAGCAGTCCCCCCCTATTAGGGACGGAATTTACAAATGAGCAGTTCTTC
CASSPPLLGTEFTNEQFF
>NA|TRBJ1-6|TRBV27
TGTGCCAGCAGTTTACTTGGGGATAATTCACCCCTCCACTTT
CASSLLGDNSPLHF
>TRBD1|TRBJ1-2|TRBV7-2
TGTGCCAGCAACCGGGACAGGAATGGCTACACCTTC
CASNRDRNGYTF
>TRBD1|TRBJ2-2|TRBV6-6
TGTGCCAGCAGTCCGGACAGGGGAGTACGGAGCACCGGGGAGCTGTTTTTT
CASSPDRGVRSTGELFF
>NA|TRBJ1-5|TRBV6-7
TGTGCCAGTTTCCAAAGGGGGATTAGGGGAAGCAATCAGCCCCAGCATTTT
CASFQRGIRGSNQPQHF
>NA|TRBJ2-7|TRBV27
TGTGCCAGCAGTTCTGCGCAGGGCGGGTGGTACGACGAGCAGTACTTC
CASSSAQGGWYDEQYF
>NA|TRBJ2-1|TRBV11-3
TGTGCCAGCAGCTTAGAAACCCCAGAGCAGTTCTTC
CASSLETPEQFF
>NA|TRBJ1-3|TRBV4-1
TGCGCCAGCAGATACAATGCAGGTGGAAACACCATATATTTT
CASRYNAGGNTIYF
>NA|TRBJ2-6|TRBV28
TGTGCCAGCAGCAGACGGGGGCTCGGGGCCAACGTCCTGACTTTC
CASSRRGLGANVLTF
>NA|TRBJ1-2|TRBV4-1
TGCGCCAGCAGCCAAGGATTGGACGAGGGTTCTCCTTATGGCTACACCTTC
CASSQGLDEGSPYGYTF
>TRBD2|TRBJ2-5|TRBV5-6
TGTGCCAGCAGCTATGGGACTAGCGGGGGGGAGACCCAGTACTTC
CASSYGTSGGETQYF
>TRBD1|TRBJ1-5|TRBV2
TGTGCCAGCAGTGGGGACAGGAGCAATCAGCCCCAGCATTTT
CASSGDRSNQPQHF
>NA|TRBJ1-5|TRBV12-3/TRBV12-4
TGTGCCAGCAGTTTGAGGTTCAATCAGCCCCAGCATTTT
CASSLRFNQPQHF
>NA|TRBJ2-5|TRBV19
TGTGCCAGTAGTATAGGGCAGCGGGAGACCCAGTACTTC
CASSIGQRETQYF